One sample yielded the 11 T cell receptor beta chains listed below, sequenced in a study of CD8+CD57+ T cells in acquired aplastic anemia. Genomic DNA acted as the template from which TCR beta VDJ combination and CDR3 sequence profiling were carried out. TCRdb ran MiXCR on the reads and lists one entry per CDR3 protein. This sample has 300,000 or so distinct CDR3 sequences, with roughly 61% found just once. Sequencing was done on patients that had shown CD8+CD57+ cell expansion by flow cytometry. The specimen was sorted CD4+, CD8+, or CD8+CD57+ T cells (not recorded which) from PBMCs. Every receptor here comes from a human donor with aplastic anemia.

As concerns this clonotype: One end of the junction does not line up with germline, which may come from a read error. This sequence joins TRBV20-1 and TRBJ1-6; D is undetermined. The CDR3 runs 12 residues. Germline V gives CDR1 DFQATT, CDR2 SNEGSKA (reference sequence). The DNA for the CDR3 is TGCAGTGCTAGAGGGGATAGCGGGAGTGGGTACTTT. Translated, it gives CSARGDSGSGYF.

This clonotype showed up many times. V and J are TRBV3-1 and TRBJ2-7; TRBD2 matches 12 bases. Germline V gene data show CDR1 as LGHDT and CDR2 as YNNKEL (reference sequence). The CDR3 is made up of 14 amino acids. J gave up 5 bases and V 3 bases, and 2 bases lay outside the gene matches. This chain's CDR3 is CASSQRTSGNEQYF. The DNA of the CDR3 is TGTGCCAGCAGCCAGAGGACTAGCGGGAACGAGCAGTACTTC.

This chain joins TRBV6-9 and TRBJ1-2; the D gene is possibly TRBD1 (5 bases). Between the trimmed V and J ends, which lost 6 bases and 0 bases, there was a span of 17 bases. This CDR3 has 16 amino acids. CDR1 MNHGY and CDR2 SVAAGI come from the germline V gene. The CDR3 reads CASRLGAFLANYGYTF. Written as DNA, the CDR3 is TGTGCCAGCAGGCTTGGGGCGTTTCTAGCTAACTATGGCTACACCTTC.

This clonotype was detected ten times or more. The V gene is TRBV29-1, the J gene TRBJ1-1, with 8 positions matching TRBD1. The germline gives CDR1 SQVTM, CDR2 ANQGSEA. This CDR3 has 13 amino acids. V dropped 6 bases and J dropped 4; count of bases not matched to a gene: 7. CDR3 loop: CSVDRASGTEAFF. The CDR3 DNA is TGCAGCGTGGACAGGGCGAGTGGCACTGAAGCTTTCTTT.

CDR3 sequence reads: CSARDPTGGDTGELFF. CDR3 coding DNA: TGCAGTGCTAGAGATCCGACGGGGGGCGACACCGGGGAGCTGTTTTTT. The rearrangement joins TRBV20-1 to TRBJ2-2, with D possibly matching TRBD2 (7 bases). Trimming removed 0 bases from V and 3 bases from J, with 14 bases in between. CDR3 size: 16 residues. Germline CDR1 is DFQATT and CDR2 is SNEGSKA (reference sequence).

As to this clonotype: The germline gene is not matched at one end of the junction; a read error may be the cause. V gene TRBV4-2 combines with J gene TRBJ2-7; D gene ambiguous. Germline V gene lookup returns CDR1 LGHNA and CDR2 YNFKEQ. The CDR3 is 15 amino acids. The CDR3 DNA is TGTGCCAGCAGCCAATATCTGAGACACAGCTACGAACAGTACTTC. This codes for CASSQYLRHSYEQYF.

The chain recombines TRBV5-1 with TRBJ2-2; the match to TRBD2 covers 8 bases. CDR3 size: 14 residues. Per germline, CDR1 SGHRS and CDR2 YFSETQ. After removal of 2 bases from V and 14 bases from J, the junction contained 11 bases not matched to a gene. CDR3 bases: TGCGCCAGCAGCTTAAGCGGGGGACCCGAACCTCTGTTTTTT. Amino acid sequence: CASSLSGGPEPLFF.

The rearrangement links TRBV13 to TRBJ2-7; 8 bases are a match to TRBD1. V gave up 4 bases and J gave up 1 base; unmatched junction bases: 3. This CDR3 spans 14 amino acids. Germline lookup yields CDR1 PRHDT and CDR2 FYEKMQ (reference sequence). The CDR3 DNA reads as TGTGCCAGCAGCTCCGGGGACAGGTCCTACGAGCAGTACTTC. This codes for CASSSGDRSYEQYF.

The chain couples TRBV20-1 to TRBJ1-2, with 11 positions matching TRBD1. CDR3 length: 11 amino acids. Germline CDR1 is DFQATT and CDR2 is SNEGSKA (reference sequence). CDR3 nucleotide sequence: TGCAGGATCGGGACAGGGGGAGGCTACACCTTC. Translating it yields CRIGTGGGYTF.

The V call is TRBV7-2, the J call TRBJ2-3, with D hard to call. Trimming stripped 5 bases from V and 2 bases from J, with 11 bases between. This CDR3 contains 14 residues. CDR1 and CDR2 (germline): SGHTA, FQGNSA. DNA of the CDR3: TGTGCCAGCAGCGCCGGTCCTAACACAGATACGCAGTATTTT. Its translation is CASSAGPNTDTQYF.

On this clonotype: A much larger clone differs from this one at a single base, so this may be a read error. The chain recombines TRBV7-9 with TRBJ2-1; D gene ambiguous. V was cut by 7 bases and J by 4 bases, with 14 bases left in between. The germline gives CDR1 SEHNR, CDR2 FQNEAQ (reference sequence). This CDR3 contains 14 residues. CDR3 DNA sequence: TGTGCCAGCACCCCCTCGGACGGATACAATGAGCAGTTCTTC. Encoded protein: CASTPSDGYNEQFF.